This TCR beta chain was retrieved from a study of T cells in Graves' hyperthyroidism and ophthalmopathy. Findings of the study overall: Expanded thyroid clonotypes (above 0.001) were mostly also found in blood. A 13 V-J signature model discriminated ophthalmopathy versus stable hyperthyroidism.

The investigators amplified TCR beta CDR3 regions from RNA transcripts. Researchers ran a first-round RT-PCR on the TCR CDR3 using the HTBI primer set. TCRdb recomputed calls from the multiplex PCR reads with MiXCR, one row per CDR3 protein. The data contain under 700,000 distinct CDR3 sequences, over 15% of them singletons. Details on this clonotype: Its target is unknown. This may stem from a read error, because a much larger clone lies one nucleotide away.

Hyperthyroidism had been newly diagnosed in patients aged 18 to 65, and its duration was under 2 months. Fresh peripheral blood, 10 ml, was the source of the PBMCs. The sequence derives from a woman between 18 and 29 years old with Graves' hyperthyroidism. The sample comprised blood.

The CDR3 spells CASSEQYEQYF. The CDR3 bases are TGTGCCAGCAGTGAACAGTACGAGCAGTACTTC. This chain joins TRBV2 and TRBJ2-7; D is ambiguous. The CDR3 is 11 amino acids. Trimming took 2 bases from V and 4 from J, leaving 3 bases between them. Germline CDR1 is SNHLY and CDR2 is FYNNEI.